The 26 T cell receptor beta chains listed next were all sequenced from one sample in a study of T-cell memory formation after mild COVID-19. TCRdb ran MiXCR on the 5' RACE reads and lists one entry per CDR3 protein. The repertoire holds about 130,000 distinct CDR3 sequences, with around 15% as singletons. Sequencing input: PBMCs or a T cell subset sorted from them (not recorded which). The source is a man aged 18 to 35 who had mild COVID-19 (a few samples of this study predate the infection). Cell type and time point are not known.

This chain connects TRBV19 to TRBJ1-1; D is uncertain. The CDR3 runs 15 residues. V lost 4 bases and J lost 0, with 12 bases in between. Looked up from germline, CDR1 is LNHDA and CDR2 is SQIVND (reference sequence). CDR3 coding DNA: TGTGCCAGTAGTACCCGACGGCTACTGAACACTGAAGCTTTCTTT. The encoded protein is CASSTRRLLNTEAFF.

As regards this clonotype: An end of the junction differs from the germline gene, which may be a read error. The CDR3 DNA sequence: TGTGCCAGCAGTTTAGACCAGGGTTACGAGCCCCAGCATTTT. It translates to CASSLDQGYEPQHF. The chain joins TRBV7-9 to TRBJ1-5; D is perhaps TRBD1 (5 bases). The germline V gene encodes CDR1 SEHNR and CDR2 FQNEAQ (reference sequence). The CDR3 extends over 14 amino acids.

This clonotype showed up many times. The CDR3 spells CASSPYLGGAEKETQYF. As DNA, the CDR3 is TGCGCCAGCAGCCCATACTTAGGGGGCGCGGAAAAAGAGACCCAGTACTTC. The chain carries TRBV5-1 and TRBJ2-5, with 7 bases that match TRBD1. Germline trimming cut 4 bases from V and 3 bases from J; bases unmatched to any gene: 15. CDR1 and CDR2 (germline): SGHRS, YFSETQ. This CDR3 contains 17 residues. Full variable domain (rest looked up from reference TRBV5-1 and TRBJ2-5): KAGVTQTPRYLIKTRGQQVTLSCSPISGHRSVSWYQQTPGQGLQFLFEYFSETQRNKGNFPGRFSGRQFSNSRSEMNVSTLELGDSALYLCASSPYLGGAEKETQYFGPGTRLLVL.

This sequence joins TRBV15 and TRBJ2-5; D ambiguous. The CDR3 totals 12 residues. The germline V gene encodes CDR1 LNHNV and CDR2 YYDKDF (reference sequence). V lost 0 bases, J lost 5 bases, and 4 bases lay in between. CDR3 region: CATSRDAETQYF. In DNA form, the CDR3 reads TGTGCCACCAGCAGAGATGCGGAGACCCAGTACTTC.

The chain combines TRBV12-3 or TRBV12-4 with TRBJ1-6; the match to TRBD1 covers 8 bases. The V gene end was trimmed by 8 bases and the J gene end by 10 bases; junction bases not matched to a gene: 10. The CDR3 is 14 residues long. In nucleotides, the CDR3 is TGTGCCAGCGCGAACGGACAGGGCATCTCACCCCTCCACTTT. Protein product: CASANGQGISPLHF.

This clonotype has a handful of counts. The chain joins TRBV27 to TRBJ2-1; 8 nucleotides match TRBD2. Per germline, CDR1 MNHEY and CDR2 SMNVEV (reference sequence). The J segment lost 1 base and the V segment lost 4 bases, leaving 6 bases of the junction unmatched. CDR3 length: 16 amino acids. The CDR3: CASSSLQRGSYNEQFF. The CDR3 DNA reads TGTGCCAGCAGTTCACTACAGCGGGGGTCCTACAATGAGCAGTTCTTC.

This clonotype has only a few counts. The chain links TRBV11-2 to TRBJ2-7; D remains ambiguous. The V gene's germline CDR1 is SGHAT and CDR2 FQNNGV. This CDR3 is built from 14 residues. Trimming shortened V by 0 bases and J by 2 bases, and 8 bases separated the two germline ends. In DNA, the CDR3 is TGTGCCAGCAGCTTAGAGAGGCAGGCCTACGAGCAGTACTTC. This encodes CASSLERQAYEQYF.

The chain combines TRBV18 with TRBJ2-2; D gene ambiguous. The germline gives CDR1 KGHSH, CDR2 LQKENI. With 2 bases removed from V and 1 base from J, the gap between germline ends came to 8 bases. This CDR3 has 15 amino acids. The DNA of the CDR3 is TGTGCCAGCTCACCAAGACAACTGAACACCGGGGAGCTGTTTTTT. Translated: CASSPRQLNTGELFF. Supplemented by reference TRBV18 and TRBJ2-2, the full variable domain reads NAGVMQNPRHLVRRRGQEARLRCSPMKGHSHVYWYRQLPEEGLKFMVYLQKENIIDESGMPKERFSAEFPKEGPSILRIQQVVRGDSAAYFCASSPRQLNTGELFFGEGSRLTVL.

The chain joins TRBV6-2 or TRBV6-3 to TRBJ1-2; a possible D gene is TRBD1 (5 bases). The CDR3 contains 15 residues. Between the trimmed V and J ends, which lost 0 bases and 4 bases, there was a span of 12 bases. Germline assignment: CDR1 MNHEY and CDR2 SVGEGT. The CDR3 region has the DNA TGTGCCAGCAGTTACTCGCAGGGCTCGCCCTATGGCTACACCTTC. Residues: CASSYSQGSPYGYTF.

This sequence joins TRBV28 and TRBJ1-1; D is undetermined. The CDR3 runs 12 residues. The germline V and J ends were trimmed by 2 bases and 5 bases, with 6 bases remaining between them. The germline CDR1 and CDR2 sequences are MDHEN and SYDVKM. CDR3 residues: CASSLTRTEAFF. The CDR3 DNA reads TGTGCCAGCAGTTTAACGAGGACTGAAGCTTTCTTT. The full variable domain, its missing parts supplied by reference TRBV28 and TRBJ1-1, is DVKVTQSSRYLVKRTGEKVFLECVQDMDHENMFWYRQDPGLGLRLIYFSYDVKMKEKGDIPEGYSVSREKKERFSLILESASTNQTSMYLCASSLTRTEAFFGQGTRLTVV.

V usage is TRBV7-2 and J usage is TRBJ1-3, with TRBD1 as a possible D gene (5 bases). The CDR3 length is 15 residues. Trimming removed 1 base from V and 0 bases from J, with 7 bases in between. The germline CDR1 and CDR2 sequences are SGHTA and FQGNSA. The CDR3: CASSLGGGSGNTIYF. The CDR3 DNA is TGTGCCAGCAGCTTAGGGGGGGGCTCTGGAAACACCATATATTTT.

This clonotype turned up a few times. This chain joins TRBV12-3 or TRBV12-4 and TRBJ2-1; 9 nucleotides align to TRBD2. The CDR3 runs to 15 residues. V shed 1 base, J shed 5 bases, and the junction held 3 bases outside the gene matches. Here the CDR3 DNA reads TGTGCCAGCAGTTTAGGGGTAGCGGGGGACAATGAGCAGTTCTTC. Amino acids: CASSLGVAGDNEQFF.

This clonotype occurred many times. This chain joins TRBV10-2 and TRBJ2-3; D unresolved. Per germline, CDR1 WSHSY and CDR2 SAAADI. V lost 4 bases to trimming and J lost 4 bases, with 6 bases between them. This CDR3 spans 12 amino acids. CDR3 in amino acids: CASSVRADTQYF. The CDR3, as DNA: TGCGCCAGCAGTGTCCGGGCAGATACGCAGTATTTT.

This clonotype has just a few counts. The rearrangement joins TRBV25-1 to TRBJ2-3, with 13 bases matching TRBD2. The V gene's germline CDR1 is MGHDK and CDR2 SYGVNS. With 5 bases clipped from V and 6 bases from J, the junction kept 5 bases outside the gene matches. This CDR3 region has 15 residues. The CDR3 spells CASSTSGGAGDTQYF. CDR3 bases: TGTGCCAGCAGTACTAGCGGGGGGGCGGGTGATACGCAGTATTTT. The whole variable domain, filled in from reference TRBV25-1 and TRBJ2-3, reads EADIYQTPRYLVIGTGKKITLECSQTMGHDKMYWYQQDPGMELHLIHYSYGVNSTEKGDLSSESTVSRIRTEHFPLTLESARPSHTSQYLCASSTSGGAGDTQYFGPGTRLTVL.

This rearrangement joins TRBV2 to TRBJ2-7; 8 bases map to TRBD1. The CDR3 is 12 amino acids. Germline assignment: CDR1 SNHLY and CDR2 FYNNEI. Unmatched junction bases numbered 8, after V lost 7 bases and J lost 9 bases. The CDR3 is CASNGQGKGQYF. Written as DNA, the CDR3 is TGTGCCAGCAACGGACAGGGAAAGGGGCAGTACTTC. The complete variable domain, with remaining parts taken from reference TRBV2 and TRBJ2-7, reads EPEVTQTPSHQVTQMGQEVILRCVPISNHLYFYWYRQILGQKVEFLVSFYNNEISEKSEIFDDQFSVERPDGSNFTLKIRSTKLEDSAMYFCASNGQGKGQYFGPGTRLTVT.

V usage is TRBV5-1 and J usage is TRBJ2-7; either TRBD1 or TRBD2 may supply D (5 bases each). Germline V gene data show CDR1 as SGHRS and CDR2 as YFSETQ. V was pared by 4 bases and J by 6 bases, with 23 bases between. The CDR3 sequence is 16 residues long. As DNA, the CDR3 is TGCGCCAGCAGCCCTTCTTTGGGGGTATTGAACTCCGAGCAGTACTTC. It is translated as CASSPSLGVLNSEQYF.

This chain connects TRBV5-4 to TRBJ1-1, with 9 bases aligning to TRBD1. CDR1 SGHNT and CDR2 YYREEE come from the germline V gene (reference sequence). With V trimmed by 3 bases and J by 5 bases, 8 bases remained unmatched. The CDR3 is 15 amino acids. The DNA for the CDR3 is TGTGCCAGCAGCTCCCAGACAGGGGGAAGGACTGAAGCTTTCTTT. It is translated as CASSSQTGGRTEAFF.

This clonotype has more than one count but fewer than ten. The chain links TRBV5-1 to TRBJ2-3; weak D call: TRBD1 (5 bases). V was shortened by 0 bases and J by 3 bases, with 11 bases between the two germline ends. In germline, CDR1 is SGHRS, CDR2 YFSETQ. The CDR3 loop spans 15 amino acids. DNA of the CDR3: TGCGCCAGCAGCTTGGAGTGGGGCGCGACAGATACGCAGTATTTT. This translates into CASSLEWGATDTQYF.

The chain is built from TRBV7-2 and TRBJ2-7, with 9 positions matching TRBD1. Germline loops: CDR1 SGHTA, CDR2 FQGNSA. V lost 4 bases, J lost 4 bases, and 5 bases stayed unmatched. There are 14 residues in the CDR3. This CDR3 reads CASSSTGGGYEQYF. The CDR3 DNA follows: TGTGCCAGCAGCTCGACAGGGGGAGGGTACGAGCAGTACTTC.

This clonotype was seen a handful of times. The chain joins TRBV20-1 to TRBJ1-1; 10 bases match TRBD1. Germline CDR1 is DFQATT and CDR2 is SNEGSKA (reference sequence). The CDR3 covers 16 residues. The V segment lost 4 bases and the J segment 2 bases; nucleotides outside the gene matches: 10. The CDR3 protein is CSAKEWDRGFNTEAFF. The CDR3 DNA sequence: TGCAGTGCTAAGGAGTGGGACAGGGGCTTTAACACTGAAGCTTTCTTT.

This clonotype was recorded many times. The chain combines TRBV12-3 or TRBV12-4 with TRBJ2-6, with a weak D call TRBD2 (6 bases). This CDR3 is 16 amino acids long. The germline V and J ends were trimmed by 4 bases and 0 bases, with 10 bases remaining between them. CDR3 bases: TGTGCCAGCAGTTCCCCCGGGAGCTCTGGGGCCAACGTCCTGACTTTC. This codes for CASSSPGSSGANVLTF.

This clonotype occurred a few times. This chain connects TRBV10-3 to TRBJ2-4; D could derive from TRBD1 or TRBD2 (6 bases each). Germline V CDR1 and CDR2: ENHRY, SYGVKD. This CDR3 has 15 residues. V lost 2 bases and J lost 0, with 8 bases in between. In DNA form, the CDR3 reads TGTGCCATCAGTGAGAGGGGGGCAGCCAAAAACATTCAGTACTTC. Protein: CAISERGAAKNIQYF.

This clonotype was recorded many times. The chain recombines TRBV7-2 with TRBJ2-1, with 7 bases aligning to TRBD2. The germline V gene has CDR1 SGHTA and CDR2 FQGNSA. The V gene end was trimmed by 1 base and the J gene end by 3 bases; junction bases not matched to a gene: 3. The CDR3 runs to 15 residues. The CDR3 nucleotides are TGTGCCAGCAGCTTAGTGGCTAGCGGCTACAATGAGCAGTTCTTC. It specifies CASSLVASGYNEQFF.

The J gene is TRBJ1-1, the V gene TRBV7-2, with D tentatively TRBD1 (5 bases). CDR1 and CDR2 from the germline V gene are SGHTA and FQGNSA. Trimming left V 5 bases short and J 5 bases short, with 15 bases between. The CDR3 runs 14 residues. Here the CDR3 DNA reads TGTGCCAGCAGCCCGTCCGGGACCTGGACTGAAGCTTTCTTT. Protein: CASSPSGTWTEAFF.

The table lists this clonotype with many counts. This chain uses TRBV6-5 with TRBJ2-7; a possible D gene is TRBD2 (5 bases). V lost 3 bases and J 5 bases, leaving 11 bases between the germline ends. Germline CDR1 is MNHEY and CDR2 is SVGAGI. CDR3 length equals 13 residues. CDR3 protein: CASSYTPRDEQYF. DNA of the CDR3: TGTGCCAGCAGTTATACCCCGCGGGACGAGCAGTACTTC.

This clonotype was detected only a few times. This chain connects TRBV11-2 to TRBJ2-4, with D uncertain. This CDR3 has 12 residues. Germline CDR1 is SGHAT and CDR2 is FQNNGV. Trimming left V 5 bases short and J 12 bases short, with 14 bases between. CDR3 in amino acids: CASSPPGISQYF. Here the CDR3 DNA reads TGTGCCAGCAGCCCTCCAGGCATAAGTCAGTACTTC. The complete variable domain, with remaining parts taken from reference TRBV11-2 and TRBJ2-4, reads EAGVAQSPRYKIIEKRQSVAFWCNPISGHATLYWYQQILGQGPKLLIQFQNNGVVDDSQLPKDRFSAERLKGVDSTLKIQPAKLEDSAVYLCASSPPGISQYFGAGTRLSVL.